What follows are 21 T cell receptor beta chains derived from one specimen sequenced in a study of blood T cell repertoires in COVID-19. Assay: immunoSEQ multiplex PCR; the TCRdb copy retains only in-frame clones and omits some. The data hold under 400,000 clones, with about nine tenths observed a single time. Material for sequencing was peripheral blood. These receptors were collected from a woman aged 60-75 years with COVID-19, enrolled during active disease.

This chain uses TRBV15 with TRBJ2-7; D may be TRBD1 (5 bases). V lost 8 bases, J lost 2 bases, and 10 bases lay in between. The CDR3 loop spans 12 amino acids. The germline CDR1 and CDR2 sequences are LNHNV and YYDKDF (reference sequence). As DNA, the CDR3 is TGTGCCACCGACAGCAGCGCCTACGAGCAGTACTTC. Its protein product is CATDSSAYEQYF.

The rearrangement links TRBV27 to TRBJ2-3; 9 bases are shared with TRBD2. V shed 3 bases, J shed 6 bases, and the junction held 7 bases outside the gene matches. The CDR3 spans 15 residues. Germline-derived CDR1 and CDR2 are MNHEY and SMNVEV (reference sequence). As DNA, the CDR3 is TGTGCCAGCAGTTTCTGGCGGGGGGGGATGGATACGCAGTATTTT. Translated, it gives CASSFWRGGMDTQYF.

This chain links TRBV12-3 or TRBV12-4 with TRBJ2-7, with 7 bases lining up with TRBD1. The CDR3 extends over 12 amino acids. J gave up 6 bases and V 6 bases, and 5 bases lay outside the gene matches. In nucleotides, the CDR3 is TGTGCCAGCAGGTTGACAGGGATCGAGCAGTACTTC. Protein product: CASRLTGIEQYF.

The chain carries TRBV6-5 and TRBJ1-2; D call uncertain. The CDR3 has 16 residues. V dropped 0 bases and J dropped 4 bases, with 15 bases sitting between them. From germline, CDR1 is MNHEY and CDR2 SVGAGI. The CDR3 reads CASSYSFGRGSYGYTF. CDR3 DNA sequence: TGTGCCAGCAGTTACTCGTTTGGAAGAGGTAGCTATGGCTACACCTTC.

The chain is built from TRBV5-6 and TRBJ2-5; the match to TRBD2 covers 7 bases. After removal of 7 bases from V and 0 bases from J, the junction contained 9 bases not matched to a gene. The CDR3 is made up of 15 amino acids. Germline V CDR1 and CDR2: SGHDT, YYEEEE. The CDR3 DNA is TGTGCCAGCTCGGGCGGGGGACCGTACCAAGAGACCCAGTACTTC. It encodes CASSGGGPYQETQYF.

The J gene is TRBJ2-7, the V gene TRBV18; TRBD1 matches at 8 bases. The CDR3 consists of 14 residues. J lost 3 bases, V lost 3 bases, and 4 bases had no gene match. Germline CDR1 is KGHSH and CDR2 is LQKENI. The CDR3 spells CASSPSGTGYEQYF. The CDR3 DNA follows: TGTGCCAGCTCACCGTCCGGGACAGGCTACGAGCAGTACTTC. Combining the CDR3 with reference TRBV18 and TRBJ2-7 gives the whole variable domain NAGVMQNPRHLVRRRGQEARLRCSPMKGHSHVYWYRQLPEEGLKFMVYLQKENIIDESGMPKERFSAEFPKEGPSILRIQQVVRGDSAAYFCASSPSGTGYEQYFGPGTRLTVT.

This chain uses TRBV19 with TRBJ1-2, with TRBD1 matching 7 bases. Germline V gives CDR1 LNHDA, CDR2 SQIVND (reference sequence). This CDR3 is built from 13 residues. The ends lost 6 bases at V and 7 bases at J; junction bases unmatched: 8. The CDR3 protein is CASRQGQATGYTF. In DNA form, the CDR3 reads TGTGCCAGTAGACAGGGGCAGGCTACTGGCTACACCTTC.

In this sample, this clone turned up a few times. This chain connects TRBV6-6 to TRBJ1-1, with 9 nucleotides matching TRBD1. The V and J ends lost 6 bases and 1 base, in that order; junction bases with no gene match: 6. Germline CDR1 MNHNY, CDR2 SVGAGI (reference sequence). The CDR3 totals 15 residues. Here the CDR3 reads CASSRGQGGNTEAFF. CDR3 nucleotides: TGTGCCAGCAGCCGGGGACAGGGAGGGAACACTGAAGCTTTCTTT.

The chain employs TRBV5-1 and TRBJ1-1, with TRBD1 identical over 7 bases. V gave up 0 bases and J gave up 5 bases; unmatched junction bases: 4. Germline lookup yields CDR1 SGHRS and CDR2 YFSETQ. The CDR3 runs to 14 residues. The DNA of the CDR3 is TGCGCCAGCAGCTTGGCAGCAGGGGGTACTGAAGCTTTCTTT. It encodes CASSLAAGGTEAFF.

This clone was observed a handful of times. The chain links TRBV6-6 to TRBJ2-7; maybe TRBD2 (5 bases). This CDR3 is built from 14 residues. V lost 4 bases and J lost 2, with 12 bases in between. Germline CDR1 reads MNHNY; CDR2 reads SVGAGI (reference sequence). The DNA of the CDR3 is TGTGCCAGCAGTTTAGGACTGCGAACCTACGAGCAGTACTTC. Translated, it gives CASSLGLRTYEQYF.

This chain connects TRBV7-2 to TRBJ1-1; D remains unclear. Trimming stripped 1 base from V and 7 bases from J, with 13 bases between. CDR1 SGHTA and CDR2 FQGNSA come from the germline V gene. The length of the CDR3 is 14 residues. The CDR3 loop is CASSLVGSGVEAFF. Written as DNA, the CDR3 is TGTGCCAGCAGCTTAGTCGGAAGCGGGGTTGAAGCTTTCTTT.

The genes are TRBV6-4 and TRBJ1-1, with no clear D. CDR3 length equals 14 residues. V was clipped by 3 bases and J by 4 bases, with 12 bases between them. Germline CDR1 MRHNA, CDR2 SNTAGT. CDR3 coding DNA: TGTGCCAGCAGTGAGAGGAGTTCGGGCACTGAAGCTTTCTTT. Protein: CASSERSSGTEAFF.

The chain couples TRBV28 to TRBJ1-5; D not certain. Between the trimmed V and J ends, which lost 2 bases and 6 bases, there was a span of 8 bases. Germline CDR1 reads MDHEN; CDR2 reads SYDVKM. The CDR3 covers 13 residues. CDR3: CASSLRVIQPQHF. The CDR3 DNA follows: TGTGCCAGCAGTTTACGAGTGATTCAGCCCCAGCATTTT.

This chain connects TRBV7-9 to TRBJ2-3; 8 nucleotides agree with TRBD1. V shed 6 bases, J shed 3 bases, and the junction held 11 bases outside the gene matches. CDR1 is SEHNR, CDR2 FQNEAQ, per germline (reference sequence). CDR3 size: 16 residues. The chain's CDR3 is CASRPPRTGTTDTQYF. DNA of the CDR3: TGTGCCAGCAGGCCCCCTCGGACAGGGACTACAGATACGCAGTATTTT.

The chain recombines TRBV20-1 with TRBJ2-1, with D maybe TRBD2 (6 bases). Germline CDR1 and CDR2: DFQATT and SNEGSKA (reference sequence). CDR3 length equals 16 residues. V shed 3 bases and J shed 6 bases, with 21 bases lying between them. In DNA, the CDR3 is TGCAGTGCTAGTGAGGAGGGGTATCCCATTGGCAATGAGCAGTTCTTC. This translates into CSASEEGYPIGNEQFF.

This clone has just one count. This chain connects TRBV12-2 to TRBJ1-2; the table's TRBD1 call for D was not verified on the DNA. TRBV12-2 is flagged as a pseudogene. The CDR3 extends over 14 amino acids. Here the CDR3 reads CASRYGTGVNGYTF. CDR3 in DNA: TGTGCAAGTCGTTATGGGACAGGGGTTAATGGCTACACCTTC.

J is TRBJ1-5 and V is TRBV5-6; 12 positions agree with TRBD1. CDR3 size: 16 residues. Germline CDR1 and CDR2: SGHDT and YYEEEE. With 2 bases clipped from V and 6 bases from J, the junction kept 6 bases outside the gene matches. The CDR3 protein is CASSFGTGGSGQPQHF. DNA of the CDR3: TGTGCCAGCAGCTTCGGGACAGGGGGCTCAGGTCAGCCCCAGCATTTT.

The genes are TRBV19 and TRBJ1-2, with D unclear. Trimming shortened V by 7 bases and J by 6 bases, and 21 bases separated the two germline ends. CDR3 length equals 15 residues. Germline values: CDR1 LNHDA, CDR2 SQIVND (reference sequence). The CDR3 coding sequence is TGTGCCAGTACCGATACATGGCAGGCAGCTGATGGCTACACCTTC. This codes for CASTDTWQAADGYTF.

This chain's CDR3 is CASSYDRAGNTIYF. Here the CDR3 DNA reads TGTGCCAGCAGTTACGACAGGGCTGGAAACACCATATATTTT. The chain uses TRBV7-2 and TRBJ1-3, with 7 bases aligning to TRBD1. V shed 6 bases and J 2 bases; nucleotides not matched to a gene: 4. The CDR3 runs 14 residues. The germline CDR1 and CDR2 sequences are SGHTA and FQGNSA.

V gene TRBV7-9 combines with J gene TRBJ1-2, with TRBD1 matching over 8 bases. Per germline, CDR1 SEHNR and CDR2 FQNEAQ (reference sequence). CDR3 length: 16 amino acids. Trimming removed 4 bases from V and 7 bases from J; junction bases left unmatched: 14. This CDR3 reads CASSSGFPGQASGYTF. The CDR3 nucleotides are TGTGCCAGCAGCTCCGGTTTCCCGGGACAGGCTAGTGGCTACACCTTC.

The J gene is TRBJ1-4, the V gene TRBV6-1; D may be TRBD1 (5 bases). Looked up from germline, CDR1 is MNHNS and CDR2 is SASEGT. Trimming removed 2 bases at V and 0 bases at J, with 19 bases between. The CDR3 has 19 residues. CDR3 DNA sequence: TGTGCCAGCAGTGAAATGGGAGGGCAGGGCCCCTCAACTAATGAAAAACTGTTTTTT. Its translation: CASSEMGGQGPSTNEKLFF.